These 14 T cell receptor beta chains share one sample of origin, sequenced in a study of blood T cells in healthy people across ages. A second PCR of roughly 7 to 11 cycles used a sample-barcoded 5' primer and a J-beta primer mix. TCRdb analysed the 5' RACE reads with MiXCR anew, one entry per CDR3 protein. The sample consists of a few hundred thousand distinct CDR3 sequences, approximately 26% of them appearing once. These data also formed part of another study, on T cells of mothers and their children.

Sequencing was carried out using blood. The source of these receptors is a boy aged 2 to 10 in good health.

The CDR3 region has the DNA TGTGCCATCAGTGAGTCAACAGGCCGCACAGATACGCAGTATTTT. Protein sequence: CAISESTGRTDTQYF. The V gene is TRBV10-3, the J gene TRBJ2-3; possible D gene TRBD1, 5 bases. The V and J ends lost 0 bases and 1 base respectively, with 8 bases between them. The CDR3 is 15 residues long. The germline gives CDR1 ENHRY, CDR2 SYGVKD.

This clonotype was recorded a few times. The gene calls are TRBV29-1 and TRBJ2-1, with D uncertain. Matching the DNA end better, TRBJ2-7 makes the J call doubtful. Germline V gene data show CDR1 as SQVTM and CDR2 as ANQGSEA. The CDR3 length is 15 residues. CDR3 protein: CSVSLPNKISYEQYF. The CDR3 DNA follows: TGCAGCGTTTCCCTTCCCAACAAAATTTCCTACGAGCAGTACTTC.

This clonotype was observed a handful of times. The chain employs TRBV10-3 and TRBJ2-7; TRBD2 matches 10 bases. The germline V gene has CDR1 ENHRY and CDR2 SYGVKD. The CDR3 sequence is 15 residues long. The ends lost 4 bases at V and 1 base at J; junction bases unmatched: 4. This chain's CDR3 is CAISVAGGLSYEQYF. The CDR3 DNA is TGTGCCATCAGTGTAGCGGGAGGTCTATCCTACGAGCAGTACTTC.

This clonotype was detected only a few times. V gene TRBV7-2 combines with J gene TRBJ2-5; D gene ambiguous. The germline V and J ends were trimmed by 5 bases and 1 base, with 5 bases remaining between them. Germline-derived CDR1 and CDR2 are SGHTA and FQGNSA. CDR3 length equals 12 residues. The CDR3 sequence is CASSAAQETQYF. CDR3 in DNA: TGTGCCAGCAGCGCCGCCCAAGAGACCCAGTACTTC.

Only a few counts were recorded for this clonotype. This chain uses TRBV27 with TRBJ1-2; D unresolved. This CDR3 is built from 13 residues. Trimming removed 5 bases at V and 8 bases at J, with 15 bases between. Germline values: CDR1 MNHEY, CDR2 SMNVEV (reference sequence). The CDR3 sequence is CASSTPGGTGYTF. CDR3 nucleotides: TGTGCCAGCAGTACACCGGGTGGAACCGGCTACACCTTC.

The V gene is TRBV3-1, the J gene TRBJ2-5; 7 bases agree with TRBD1. Germline assignment: CDR1 LGHDT and CDR2 YNNKEL (reference sequence). This CDR3 comprises 16 residues. Trimming took 5 bases from V and 4 from J; bases not matched to a gene: 13. The CDR3 region is CASSSWTGPSGETQYF. The CDR3 nucleotides are TGTGCCAGCAGCAGTTGGACAGGCCCGTCCGGAGAGACCCAGTACTTC.

The chain employs TRBV6-6 and TRBJ2-5, with TRBD2 as a possible D gene (6 bases). This CDR3 has 14 residues. The V gene lost 2 bases and the J gene lost 5 bases, with 12 bases spanning the gap. Germline lookup yields CDR1 MNHNY and CDR2 SVGAGI (reference sequence). The CDR3 loop is CASSYPGRKETQYF. CDR3 bases: TGTGCCAGCAGTTACCCGGGGAGGAAGGAGACCCAGTACTTC.

This chain uses TRBV2 with TRBJ2-2; D uncertain. The germline CDR1 and CDR2 sequences are SNHLY and FYNNEI. V lost 6 bases, J lost 4 bases, and 9 bases lay in between. The CDR3 has 13 residues. The CDR3 sequence: CASRLYGTGELFF. The CDR3 DNA is TGTGCCAGCAGACTGTATGGCACCGGGGAGCTGTTTTTT.

There are a few counts of this clonotype. The chain recombines TRBV7-9 with TRBJ2-5, with D unresolved. Trimming cost V 2 bases and J 5 bases, with 12 bases left between them. The CDR3 runs 14 residues. Per the germline V gene, CDR1 is SEHNR and CDR2 is FQNEAQ (reference sequence). The CDR3 reads CASSLLFEWETQYF. The CDR3 DNA is TGTGCCAGCAGCTTACTTTTCGAGTGGGAGACCCAGTACTTC.

This clonotype was counted only a few times. This sequence joins TRBV12-3 or TRBV12-4 and TRBJ2-5, with unresolved D. Trimming left V 4 bases short and J 7 bases short, with 16 bases between. CDR3 length equals 14 residues. The CDR3 region has the DNA TGTGCCAGCAGTTCGTCAGGTCGTGCAAGGACCCAGTACTTC. Translated: CASSSSGRARTQYF.

The rearrangement uses TRBV6-5 and TRBJ1-1; 7 bases are a match to TRBD1. Germline-derived CDR1 and CDR2 are MNHEY and SVGAGI. With 7 bases clipped from V and 4 bases from J, the junction kept 9 bases outside the gene matches. This CDR3 spans 14 amino acids. CDR3 sequence (DNA): TGTGCCAGCAAGGAGGGGGCTAGTGGCACTGAAGCTTTCTTT. This translates into CASKEGASGTEAFF.

The rearrangement joins TRBV20-1 to TRBJ2-7, with 8 bases matching TRBD1. The CDR3 covers 12 residues. Germline V gene lookup returns CDR1 DFQATT and CDR2 SNEGSKA (reference sequence). Trimming took 7 bases from V and 3 from J; bases not matched to a gene: 5. CDR3 loop: CSGTTGGYEQYF. The DNA for the CDR3 is TGCAGTGGGACCACAGGGGGCTACGAGCAGTACTTC.

With respect to this clonotype: At one of its ends the junction is not consistent with the germline gene, which may arise from a read error. This rearrangement joins TRBV3-1 to TRBJ2-1; the match to TRBD2 covers 12 bases. Germline assignment: CDR1 LGHDT and CDR2 YNNKEL (reference sequence). The CDR3 has 16 amino acids. The CDR3 loop is CASSRILAGGKNGQFF. For the CDR3, the DNA is TGTGCCAGCAGCCGAATACTAGCGGGGGGCAAAAATGGGCAGTTCTTC.

This clonotype turned up a few times. In DNA form, the CDR3 reads TGTGCCAGCAGTTGGGCCCCGGGTGCGGGTGGGGAGCTGTTTTTT. Encoded protein: CASSWAPGAGGELFF. The chain recombines TRBV27 with TRBJ2-2, with D tentatively TRBD2 (5 bases). V lost 4 bases and J 8 bases, leaving 17 bases between the germline ends. Germline assignment: CDR1 MNHEY and CDR2 SMNVEV (reference sequence). The CDR3 runs 15 residues.